This T cell receptor (beta chain) derives from a study of molecular identifiers for immune sequencing clone quantification. Study details: Across replicate runs, RNA obtained from about 21,000 or 97,000 naive CD8 cells was divided into five, with four undergoing sequencing.

This clonotype was found many times. As yet, its antigen is unknown. Study results and limitations: A single cell's spiked Jurkat TCR RNA was reportedly detectable among roughly 1 million naive cells.

Both previously described methods and listed TCR primers were employed to make bulk TCR libraries. TCRdb analysed the PCR reads with MiXCR anew, one entry per CDR3 protein. The profile shows 85,000 to 130,000 distinct CDR3 sequences, roughly 38% of them singletons. CDR3 size: 9 residues. Sample: naive CD8+ T cells from blood, with Jurkat cell RNA spiked in. Subset specified: FACS-sorted CD8+CD4-CCR7+CD45RA+ naive T cells. The rearrangement joins TRBV21-1 to TRBJ1-1. TRBV21-1 is a documented pseudogene. The sequence derives from a human donor in good health. Some libraries in this study had Jurkat cell RNA spiked in. DNA for the CDR3: TGTGCCAGCACGACGAAAGCTTTCTTT. Encoded protein: CASTTKAFF.